The source of this T cell receptor (beta chain) is a study of CD8 T cells in Susac syndrome. The CDR3 consists of 13 residues. Germline CDR1 and CDR2: LNHDA and SQIVND (reference sequence). V lost 3 bases to trimming and J lost 7 bases, with 11 bases between them. Random hexamers were used to reverse transcribe roughly 0.5 to 1 ug of RNA. Across 54 Vbeta and 13 Jbeta, TCR beta CDR3 was amplified with immunoSEQ multiplex PCR. TCRdb recomputed calls from the immunoSEQ multiplex PCR reads with MiXCR, one row per CDR3 protein. The data hold some 300,000 distinct CDR3 sequences, with roughly 85% observed a single time. High-throughput TCR beta sequencing covered peripheral CD8+ and CD4+ T cells. The multiple sclerosis controls, all treatment-naive patients, had relapsing-remitting disease that was stable or active. Negative isolation yielded CD8+ and CD4+ T cells; FACS enriched TEMRA cells.

Sequenced material: CD8+ T cells from PBMCs. This chain uses TRBV19 with TRBJ2-3; D is undetermined. This sequence originates from a human donor with multiple sclerosis. For the CDR3, the DNA is TGTGCCAGTAGTATGGCCCTCGTAAATACGCAGTATTTT. This gives the protein CASSMALVNTQYF.